This TCR beta chain was sequenced in a study of blood T cells in healthy people across ages. Germline loops: CDR1 MNHNY, CDR2 SVGAGI (reference sequence). The ends were cut back, 0 bases at V and 3 bases at J, with 15 bases in the middle. There are 16 residues in the CDR3. It was with a sample-barcoded 5' primer and a J-beta primer mix that a second PCR of roughly 7 to 12 cycles was run. MiXCR, run by TCRdb on the 5' RACE reads, gives a single entry per CDR3 protein. The sample has 500,000 to 550,000 distinct CDR3 sequences, less than 25% seen once. Each sample used at least 6 million PBMCs. The sample was also reused in another study, on T cells of mothers and their children.

The J gene is TRBJ2-7, the V gene TRBV6-6; a possible D gene is TRBD1 (5 bases). The sequence came from a boy younger than 18 in good health. Sample: blood. The CDR3 loop reads CASSYSRQTLIYEQYF. The CDR3 bases are TGTGCCAGCAGTTACTCACGACAGACTCTTATCTACGAGCAGTACTTC.